Listed here are 9 T cell receptor beta chains from one sample, sequenced in a study of blood T cell repertoires in COVID-19. Measured with immunoSEQ multiplex PCR; TCRdb has only the in-frame clones, and not every one. The sample includes approximately 140,000 clones, around 81% seen only once; the top ten take 3%. The sequenced material came from peripheral blood. Receptors were obtained from a woman in her forties with active or convalescent COVID-19.

The V gene is TRBV27, the J gene TRBJ2-6; D not resolved. The CDR3 sequence is 13 residues long. V was cut by 6 bases and J by 4 bases, with 7 bases left in between. Germline assignment: CDR1 MNHEY and CDR2 SMNVEV (reference sequence). CDR3 bases: TGTGCCAGCAGCTCCTCCGGGGCCAACGTCCTGACTTTC. Protein: CASSSSGANVLTF.

The chain employs TRBV27 and TRBJ2-6; D is unclear. Trimming pared 4 bases from V and 4 bases from J, leaving 8 bases between. The germline gives CDR1 MNHEY, CDR2 SMNVEV (reference sequence). The CDR3 loop spans 14 amino acids. This CDR3 is CASSSTSGANVLTF. The CDR3, as DNA: TGTGCCAGCAGTTCGACTTCCGGGGCCAACGTCCTGACTTTC.

V gene TRBV24-1 combines with J gene TRBJ1-1; TRBD1 matches at 8 bases. The germline gives CDR1 KGHDR, CDR2 SFDVKD. V was clipped by 9 bases and J by 1 base; unmatched bases: 6. This CDR3 has 14 amino acids. Here the CDR3 DNA reads TGTGCCACCCAATCTGGACAGGGGAACACTGAAGCTTTCTTT. Protein sequence: CATQSGQGNTEAFF.

The chain joins TRBV19 to TRBJ2-2; TRBD1 might be the D (6 bases). V lost 4 bases and J 4 bases, leaving 13 bases between the germline ends. The germline gives CDR1 LNHDA, CDR2 SQIVND (reference sequence). This CDR3 comprises 15 residues. As DNA, the CDR3 is TGTGCCAGTAGTAGTGCCACAGGGATCACCGGGGAGCTGTTTTTT. Its translation: CASSSATGITGELFF.

This clone was recorded once. This chain links TRBV4-2 with TRBJ2-7; the match to TRBD1 covers 9 bases. There are 13 residues in the CDR3. Looked up from germline, CDR1 is LGHNA and CDR2 is YNFKEQ. Trimming cost V 4 bases and J 2 bases; bases outside gene matches: 0. DNA for the CDR3: TGTGCCAGCAGCCGACAGGGGGCCTACGAGCAGTACTTC. Protein product: CASSRQGAYEQYF.

This chain uses TRBV6-5 with TRBJ2-7; TRBD2 is a possible D gene (6 bases). Trimming removed 0 bases at V and 6 bases at J, with 18 bases between. This CDR3 is built from 16 residues. CDR1 and CDR2 (germline): MNHEY, SVGAGI. DNA of the CDR3: TGTGCCAGCAGTTACTCGTTCGGGTCCGGACTATCCGAGCAGTACTTC. Translated, it gives CASSYSFGSGLSEQYF.

The chain joins TRBV3-1 (or the pseudogene TRBV3-2) to TRBJ2-1; 7 positions match TRBD1. The length of the CDR3 is 15 residues. The V gene end was trimmed by 5 bases and the J gene end by 2 bases; junction bases not matched to a gene: 6. The germline V gene has CDR1 LGHDT and CDR2 YNNKEL (reference sequence). Here the CDR3 reads CASSYTGTAYNEQFF. DNA for the CDR3: TGTGCCAGCAGCTATACAGGGACAGCCTACAATGAGCAGTTCTTC.

V is TRBV5-6 and J is TRBJ1-1; maybe TRBD1 (6 bases). The CDR3 is made up of 14 amino acids. Looked up from germline, CDR1 is SGHDT and CDR2 is YYEEEE. V gave up 0 bases and J gave up 7 bases, with 13 bases separating them. The CDR3 spells CASSLVQGGFEAFF. CDR3 DNA sequence: TGTGCCAGCAGCTTGGTACAGGGCGGGTTTGAAGCTTTCTTT.

V is TRBV6-5 and J is TRBJ2-1; TRBD1 matches at 8 bases. CDR1 and CDR2 (germline): MNHEY, SVGAGI. Trimming at V came to 3 bases and at J to 7 bases, leaving 11 bases not matched to a gene. The CDR3 covers 16 residues. CDR3 nucleotides: TGTGCCAGCAGTTATCGGACGGCAGGGGGCTTTAATGAGCAGTTCTTC. Translation: CASSYRTAGGFNEQFF.